This T cell receptor beta chain was sequenced in a study of Ad26.COV2.S vaccination and SARS-CoV-2 variants. Points from the study as a whole: Vaccine recipients and placebo recipients showed similar non-spike TCR breadth. Spike-specific CD8+ and CD4+ T cell responses reportedly showed substantial breadth after vaccination.

Here immunoSEQ multiplex PCR was the method, and the copy in TCRdb shows in-frame clones only, minus some. Of some 420,000 clones listed, roughly 90% are singletons. This clone was observed a single time. Its antigen is unknown. This CDR3 region has 14 residues. The junction had 9 bases not matched to a gene; V was cut back by 7 bases and J by 5 bases. The germline CDR1 and CDR2 sequences are SGHRS and YFSETQ. Indicated treatment: 15 to 20 received Ad26.COV2.S at low or high dose, single or two shots; roughly 5 received placebo; per-sample allocation not given. Day 63 following the first vaccine or placebo injection was when the samples were taken.

The sequence came from a person aged 18-65 years who received the Ad26.COV2.S COVID-19 vaccine or a placebo. The input for sequencing was peripheral blood, taken in a trial of Ad26.COV2.S vaccine versus placebo. V and J are TRBV5-1 and TRBJ2-7, with TRBD1 identical over 10 bases. The chain's CDR3 is CASGPGQGSNEQYF. The CDR3 region has the DNA TGCGCCAGCGGTCCGGGACAGGGGTCCAACGAGCAGTACTTC.